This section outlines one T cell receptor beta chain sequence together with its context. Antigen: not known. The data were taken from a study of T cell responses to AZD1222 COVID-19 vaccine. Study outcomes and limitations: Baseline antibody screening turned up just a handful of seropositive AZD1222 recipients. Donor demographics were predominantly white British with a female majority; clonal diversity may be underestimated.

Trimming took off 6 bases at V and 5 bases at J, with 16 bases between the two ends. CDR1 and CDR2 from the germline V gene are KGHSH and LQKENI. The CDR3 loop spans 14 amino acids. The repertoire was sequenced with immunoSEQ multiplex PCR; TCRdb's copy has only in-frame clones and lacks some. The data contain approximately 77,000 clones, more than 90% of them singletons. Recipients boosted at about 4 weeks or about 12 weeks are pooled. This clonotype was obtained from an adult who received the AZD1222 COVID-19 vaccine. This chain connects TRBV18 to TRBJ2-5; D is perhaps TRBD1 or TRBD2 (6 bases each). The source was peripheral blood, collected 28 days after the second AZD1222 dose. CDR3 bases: TGTGCCAGCTCCCAGAGTAGGGGGGCGGAGACCCAGTACTTC. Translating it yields CASSQSRGAETQYF.